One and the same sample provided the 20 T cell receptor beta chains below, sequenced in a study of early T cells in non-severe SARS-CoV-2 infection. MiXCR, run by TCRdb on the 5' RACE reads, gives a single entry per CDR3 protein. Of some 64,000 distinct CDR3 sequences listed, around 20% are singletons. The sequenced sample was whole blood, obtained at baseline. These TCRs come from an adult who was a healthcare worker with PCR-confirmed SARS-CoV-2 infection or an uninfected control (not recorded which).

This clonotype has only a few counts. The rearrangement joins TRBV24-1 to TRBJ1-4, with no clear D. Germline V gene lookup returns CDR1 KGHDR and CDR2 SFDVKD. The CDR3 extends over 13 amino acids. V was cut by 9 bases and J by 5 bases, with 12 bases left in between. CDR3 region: CATFPRHNEKLFF. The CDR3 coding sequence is TGTGCCACCTTCCCCAGACACAATGAAAAACTGTTTTTT.

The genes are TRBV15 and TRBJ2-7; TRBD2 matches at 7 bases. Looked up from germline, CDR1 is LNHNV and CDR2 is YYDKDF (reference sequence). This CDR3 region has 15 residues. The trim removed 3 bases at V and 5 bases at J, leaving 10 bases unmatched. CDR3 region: CATSSNPGGYHEQYF. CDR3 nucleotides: TGTGCCACCAGCAGTAATCCGGGGGGATACCACGAGCAGTACTTC.

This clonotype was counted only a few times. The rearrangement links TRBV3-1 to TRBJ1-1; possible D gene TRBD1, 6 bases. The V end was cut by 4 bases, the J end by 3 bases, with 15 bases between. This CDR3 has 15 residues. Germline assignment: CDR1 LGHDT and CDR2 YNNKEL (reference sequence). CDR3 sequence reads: CASSLRGGRDTEAFF. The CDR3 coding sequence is TGTGCCAGCAGCCTCAGAGGGGGTAGGGACACTGAAGCTTTCTTT.

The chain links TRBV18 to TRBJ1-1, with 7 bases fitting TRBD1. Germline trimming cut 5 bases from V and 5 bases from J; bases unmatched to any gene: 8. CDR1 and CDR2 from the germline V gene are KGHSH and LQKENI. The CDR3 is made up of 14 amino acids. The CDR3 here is CASSALDRETEAFF. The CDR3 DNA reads TGTGCCAGCTCAGCCCTAGACAGGGAGACTGAAGCTTTCTTT.

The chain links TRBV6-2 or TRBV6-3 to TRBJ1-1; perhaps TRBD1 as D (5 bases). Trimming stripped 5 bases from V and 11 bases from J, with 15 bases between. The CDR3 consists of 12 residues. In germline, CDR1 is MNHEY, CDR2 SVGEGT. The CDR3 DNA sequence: TGTGCCAGCAGTCGAACAGGCAGGTGGGCTTTCTTT. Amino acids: CASSRTGRWAFF.

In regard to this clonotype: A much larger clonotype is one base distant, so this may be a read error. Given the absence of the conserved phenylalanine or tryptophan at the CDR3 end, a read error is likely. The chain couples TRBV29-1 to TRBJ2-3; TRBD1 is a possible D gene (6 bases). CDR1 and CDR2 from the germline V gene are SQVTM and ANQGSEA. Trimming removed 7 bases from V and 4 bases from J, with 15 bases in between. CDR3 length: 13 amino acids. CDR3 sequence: CSGTQGRADTQYI. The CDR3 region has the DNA TGCAGCGGAACCCAGGGGCGGGCAGATACGCAGTATATT.

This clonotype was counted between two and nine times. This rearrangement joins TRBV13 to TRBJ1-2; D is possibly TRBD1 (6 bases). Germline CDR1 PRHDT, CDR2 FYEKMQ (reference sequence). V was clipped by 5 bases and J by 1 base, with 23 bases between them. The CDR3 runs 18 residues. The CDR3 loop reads CASSATMYRDKSNYGYTF. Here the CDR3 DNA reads TGTGCCAGCAGCGCAACCATGTATAGGGACAAGAGTAACTATGGCTACACCTTC.

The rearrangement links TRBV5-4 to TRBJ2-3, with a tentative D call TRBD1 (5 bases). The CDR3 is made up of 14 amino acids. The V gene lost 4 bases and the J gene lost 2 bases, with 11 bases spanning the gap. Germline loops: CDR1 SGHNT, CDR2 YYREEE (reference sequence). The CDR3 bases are TGTGCCAGCAGCCCAGACAGAGCCACAGATACGCAGTATTTT. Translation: CASSPDRATDTQYF.

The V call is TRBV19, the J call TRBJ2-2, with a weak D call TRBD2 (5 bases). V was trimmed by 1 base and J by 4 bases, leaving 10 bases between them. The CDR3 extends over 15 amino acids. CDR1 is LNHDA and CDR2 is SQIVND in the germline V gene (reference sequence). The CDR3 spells CASSIARAGTGELFF. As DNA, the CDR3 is TGTGCCAGTAGTATAGCCCGGGCGGGCACCGGGGAGCTGTTTTTT.

CDR3 in amino acids: CASSQSGELFF. CDR3 nucleotides: TGTGCCAGCAGCCAGTCCGGGGAGCTGTTTTTT. V gene TRBV7-9 combines with J gene TRBJ2-2; no clear D. Trimming took 5 bases from V and 6 from J, leaving 4 bases between them. The V gene's germline CDR1 is SEHNR and CDR2 FQNEAQ (reference sequence). The CDR3 sequence is 11 residues long.

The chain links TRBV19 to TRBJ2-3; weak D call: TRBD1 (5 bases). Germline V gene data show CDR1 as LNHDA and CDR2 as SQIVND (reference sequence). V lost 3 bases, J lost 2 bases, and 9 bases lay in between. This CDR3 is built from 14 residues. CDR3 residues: CASSIRTLTDTQYF. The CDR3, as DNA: TGTGCCAGTAGTATTCGGACACTCACAGATACGCAGTATTTT.

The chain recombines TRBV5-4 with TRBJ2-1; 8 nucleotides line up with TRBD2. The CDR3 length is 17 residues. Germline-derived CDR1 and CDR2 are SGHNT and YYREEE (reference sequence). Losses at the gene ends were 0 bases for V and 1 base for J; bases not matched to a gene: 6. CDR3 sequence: CASSLDSAGASYNEQFF. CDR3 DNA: TGTGCCAGCAGCTTGGATTCAGCGGGGGCTTCCTACAATGAGCAGTTCTTC.

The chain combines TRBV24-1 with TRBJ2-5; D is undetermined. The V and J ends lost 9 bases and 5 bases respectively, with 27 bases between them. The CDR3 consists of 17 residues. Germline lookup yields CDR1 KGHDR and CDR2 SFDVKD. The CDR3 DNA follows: TGTGCCACCGTAAGGGCGATGGACGGCCCACAATGGGAGACCCAGTACTTC. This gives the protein CATVRAMDGPQWETQYF.

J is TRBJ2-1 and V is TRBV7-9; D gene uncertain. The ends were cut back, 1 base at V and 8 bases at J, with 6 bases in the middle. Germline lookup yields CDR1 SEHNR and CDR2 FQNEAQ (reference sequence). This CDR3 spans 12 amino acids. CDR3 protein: CASSLVKYEQFF. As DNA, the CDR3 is TGTGCCAGCAGCTTAGTTAAATATGAGCAGTTCTTC.

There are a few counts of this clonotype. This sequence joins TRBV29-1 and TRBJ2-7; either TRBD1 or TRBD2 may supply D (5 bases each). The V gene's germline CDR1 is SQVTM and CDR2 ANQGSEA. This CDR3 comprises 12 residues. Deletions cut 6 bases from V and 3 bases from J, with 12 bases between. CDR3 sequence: CSVGTYYYEQYF. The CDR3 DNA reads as TGCAGCGTAGGGACGTACTACTACGAGCAGTACTTC.

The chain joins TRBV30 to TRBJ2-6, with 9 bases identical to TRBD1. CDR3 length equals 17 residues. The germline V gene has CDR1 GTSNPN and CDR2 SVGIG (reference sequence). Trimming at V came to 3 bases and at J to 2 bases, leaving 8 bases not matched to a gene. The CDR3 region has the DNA TGTGCCTGGAGAATAGTGGGACAGGGTCCTGGGGCCAACGTCCTGACTTTC. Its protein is CAWRIVGQGPGANVLTF.

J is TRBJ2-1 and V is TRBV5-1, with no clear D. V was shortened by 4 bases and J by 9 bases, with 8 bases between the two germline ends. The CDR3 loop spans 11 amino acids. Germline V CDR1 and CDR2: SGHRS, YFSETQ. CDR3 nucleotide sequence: TGCGCCAGCAGCCGGATGGGTGAGCAGTTCTTC. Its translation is CASSRMGEQFF.

The CDR3 region is CASSAEAFYEQYF. In DNA form, the CDR3 reads TGTGCCAGCAGTGCTGAGGCGTTCTACGAGCAGTACTTC. The chain links TRBV6-1 to TRBJ2-7, with D unclear. V was pared by 4 bases and J by 3 bases, with 10 bases between. The CDR3 spans 13 residues. Germline CDR1 reads MNHNS; CDR2 reads SASEGT.

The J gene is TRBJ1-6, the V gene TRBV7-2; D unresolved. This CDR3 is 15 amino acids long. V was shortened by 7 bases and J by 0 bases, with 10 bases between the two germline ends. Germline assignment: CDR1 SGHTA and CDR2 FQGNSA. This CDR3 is CASNLPSSYNSPLHF. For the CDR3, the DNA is TGTGCCAGCAACCTGCCGAGCTCCTATAATTCACCCCTCCACTTT.

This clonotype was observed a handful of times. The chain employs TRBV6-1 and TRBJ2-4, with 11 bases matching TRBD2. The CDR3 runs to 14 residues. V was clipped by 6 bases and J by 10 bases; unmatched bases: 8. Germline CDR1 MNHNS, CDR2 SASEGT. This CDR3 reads CASSPGLAVQIQYF. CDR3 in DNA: TGTGCCAGCAGCCCGGGACTAGCGGTTCAGATTCAGTACTTC.